The clone carrying this TCR beta chain was seen only a few times. This sample was taken from a study of sequential checkpoint blockade in melanoma. As for the study in general: Arm A got nivolumab then ipilimumab; arm B the reverse, 1:1.

Sequencing was performed with immunoSEQ multiplex PCR; in TCRdb, only in-frame clones are kept and a portion is missing. The repertoire consists of around 4,000 clones, with less than 60% occurring once and the leading ten covering 20% to 25%. Treatment defined: randomized to nivolumab then ipilimumab (arm A) or the reverse (arm B). From germline, CDR1 is MGHRA and CDR2 YSYEKL. The CDR3 spans 15 residues. V dropped 1 base and J dropped 5 bases, with 15 bases sitting between them. The sequence derives from a human patient with melanoma. Some clones in this sample may be carry-over from other donors' samples. Specimen: CD8+ T cells sorted from blood (inferred from file names), collected from a patient given nivolumab and ipilimumab in sequence. V usage is TRBV4-1 and J usage is TRBJ2-7; D is perhaps TRBD2 (5 bases). CDR3 sequence (DNA): TGCGCCAGCAGCCAAGGAAACGCGGGTGGGGACGAGCAGTACTTC. Translated: CASSQGNAGGDEQYF.